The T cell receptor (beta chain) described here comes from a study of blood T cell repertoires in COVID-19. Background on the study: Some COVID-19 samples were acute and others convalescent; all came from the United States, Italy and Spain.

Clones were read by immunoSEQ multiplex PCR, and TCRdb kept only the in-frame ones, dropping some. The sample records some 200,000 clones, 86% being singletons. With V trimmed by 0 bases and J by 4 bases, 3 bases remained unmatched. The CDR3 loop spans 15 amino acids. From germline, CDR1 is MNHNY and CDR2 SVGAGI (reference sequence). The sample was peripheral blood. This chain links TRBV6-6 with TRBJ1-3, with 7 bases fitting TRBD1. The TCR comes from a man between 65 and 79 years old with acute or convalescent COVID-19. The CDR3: CASSYSAGGGNTIYF. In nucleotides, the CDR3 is TGTGCCAGCAGTTACTCGGCAGGGGGGGGAAACACCATATATTTT.